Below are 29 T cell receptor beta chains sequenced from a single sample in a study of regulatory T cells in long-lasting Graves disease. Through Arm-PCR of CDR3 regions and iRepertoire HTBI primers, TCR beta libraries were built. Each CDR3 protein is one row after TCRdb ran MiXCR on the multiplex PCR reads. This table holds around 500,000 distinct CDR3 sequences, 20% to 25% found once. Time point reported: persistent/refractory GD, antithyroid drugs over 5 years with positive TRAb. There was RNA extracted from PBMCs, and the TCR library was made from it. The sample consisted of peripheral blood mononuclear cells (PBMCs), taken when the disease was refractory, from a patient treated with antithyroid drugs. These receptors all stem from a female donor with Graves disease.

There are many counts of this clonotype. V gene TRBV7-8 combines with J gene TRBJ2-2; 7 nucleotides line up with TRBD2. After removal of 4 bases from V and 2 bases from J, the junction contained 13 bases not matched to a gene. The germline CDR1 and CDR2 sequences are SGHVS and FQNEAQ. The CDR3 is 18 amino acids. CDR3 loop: CASSYGEGRELNTGELFF. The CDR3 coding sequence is TGTGCCAGCAGCTACGGGGAGGGGCGGGAGCTAAACACCGGGGAGCTGTTTTTT.

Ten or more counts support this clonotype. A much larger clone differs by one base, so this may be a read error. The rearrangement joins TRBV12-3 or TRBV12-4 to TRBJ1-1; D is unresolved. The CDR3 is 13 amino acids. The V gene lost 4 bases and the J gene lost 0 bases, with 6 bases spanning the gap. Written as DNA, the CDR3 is TGTGCCAGCAGTTGGGCACTGAACACTGAAGCTTTCTTT. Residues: CASSWALNTEAFF.

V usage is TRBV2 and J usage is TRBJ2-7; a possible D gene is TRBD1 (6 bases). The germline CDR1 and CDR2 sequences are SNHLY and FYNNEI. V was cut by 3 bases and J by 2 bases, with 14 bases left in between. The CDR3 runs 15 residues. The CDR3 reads CASSELPGTPYEQYF. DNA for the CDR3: TGTGCCAGCAGTGAGTTACCCGGGACACCCTACGAGCAGTACTTC. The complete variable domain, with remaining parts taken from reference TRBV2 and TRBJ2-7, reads EPEVTQTPSHQVTQMGQEVILRCVPISNHLYFYWYRQILGQKVEFLVSFYNNEISEKSEIFDDQFSVERPDGSNFTLKIRSTKLEDSAMYFCASSELPGTPYEQYFGPGTRLTVT.

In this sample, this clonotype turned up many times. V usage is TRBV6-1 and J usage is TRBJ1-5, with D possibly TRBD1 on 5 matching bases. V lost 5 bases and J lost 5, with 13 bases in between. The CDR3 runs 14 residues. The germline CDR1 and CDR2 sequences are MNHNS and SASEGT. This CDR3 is CASSPRGGDQPQHF. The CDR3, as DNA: TGTGCCAGCAGTCCCCGCGGGGGTGATCAGCCCCAGCATTTT.

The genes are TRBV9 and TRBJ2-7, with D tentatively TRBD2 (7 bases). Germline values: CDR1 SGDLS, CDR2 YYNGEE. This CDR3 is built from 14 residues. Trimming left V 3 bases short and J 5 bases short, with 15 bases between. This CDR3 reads CASSEGGASDEQYF. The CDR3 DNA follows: TGTGCCAGCAGCGAGGGGGGGGCTAGCGACGAGCAGTACTTC.

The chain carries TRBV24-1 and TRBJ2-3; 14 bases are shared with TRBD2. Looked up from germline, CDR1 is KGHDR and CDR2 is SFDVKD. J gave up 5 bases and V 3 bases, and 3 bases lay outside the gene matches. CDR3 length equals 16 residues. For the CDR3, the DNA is TGTGCCACCAGTGATCCCGGACTAGCGGGAGGAGATACGCAGTATTTT. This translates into CATSDPGLAGGDTQYF.

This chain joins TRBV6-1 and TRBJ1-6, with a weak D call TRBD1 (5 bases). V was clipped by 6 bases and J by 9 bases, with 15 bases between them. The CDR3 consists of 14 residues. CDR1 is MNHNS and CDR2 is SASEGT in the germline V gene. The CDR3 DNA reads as TGTGCCAGCAGGGAATTAGCGACAGTTTCACCCCTCCACTTT. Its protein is CASRELATVSPLHF.

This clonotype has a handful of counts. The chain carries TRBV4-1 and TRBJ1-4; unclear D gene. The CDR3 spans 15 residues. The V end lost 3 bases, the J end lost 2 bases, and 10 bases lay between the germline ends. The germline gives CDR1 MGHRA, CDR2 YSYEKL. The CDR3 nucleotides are TGCGCCAGCAGCCACTTAGTCGACACTAATGAAAAACTGTTTTTT. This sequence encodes CASSHLVDTNEKLFF.

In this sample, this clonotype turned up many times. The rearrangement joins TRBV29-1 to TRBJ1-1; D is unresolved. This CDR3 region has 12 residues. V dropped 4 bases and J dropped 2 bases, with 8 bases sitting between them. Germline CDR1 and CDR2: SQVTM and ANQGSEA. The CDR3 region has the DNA TGCAGCGTTGGACGGCTAAACACTGAAGCTTTCTTT. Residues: CSVGRLNTEAFF.

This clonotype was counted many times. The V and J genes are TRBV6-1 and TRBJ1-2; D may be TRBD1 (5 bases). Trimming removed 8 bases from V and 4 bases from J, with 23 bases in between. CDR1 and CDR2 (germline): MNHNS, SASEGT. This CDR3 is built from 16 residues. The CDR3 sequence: CASLPGLGPMSYGYTF. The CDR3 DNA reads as TGTGCCAGCCTTCCGGGGCTGGGACCGATGTCCTATGGCTACACCTTC.

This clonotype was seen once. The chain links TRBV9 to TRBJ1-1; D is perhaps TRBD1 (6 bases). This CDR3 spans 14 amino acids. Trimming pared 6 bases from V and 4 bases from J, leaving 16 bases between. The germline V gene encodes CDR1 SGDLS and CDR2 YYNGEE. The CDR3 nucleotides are TGTGCCAGCACCAAGGACAGATGGAGCACTGAAGCTTTCTTT. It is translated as CASTKDRWSTEAFF.

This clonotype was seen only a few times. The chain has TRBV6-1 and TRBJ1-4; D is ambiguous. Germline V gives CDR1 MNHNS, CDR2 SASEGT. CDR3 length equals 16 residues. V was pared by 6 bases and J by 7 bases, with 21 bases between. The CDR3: CASSPGSEQPAEKLFF. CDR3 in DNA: TGTGCCAGCAGCCCGGGAAGTGAGCAACCGGCTGAAAAACTGTTTTTT.

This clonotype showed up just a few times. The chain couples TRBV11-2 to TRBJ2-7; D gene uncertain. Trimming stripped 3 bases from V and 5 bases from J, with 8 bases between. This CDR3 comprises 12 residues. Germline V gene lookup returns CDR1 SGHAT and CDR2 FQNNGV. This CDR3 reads CASSLATNEQYF. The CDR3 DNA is TGTGCCAGCAGCTTGGCCACCAACGAGCAGTACTTC.

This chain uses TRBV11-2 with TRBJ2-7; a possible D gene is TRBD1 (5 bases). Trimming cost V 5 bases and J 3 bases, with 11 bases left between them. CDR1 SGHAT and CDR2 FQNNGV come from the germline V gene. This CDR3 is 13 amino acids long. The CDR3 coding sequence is TGTGCCAGCAGCGCGCGAAGGGGCTACGAGCAGTACTTC. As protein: CASSARRGYEQYF.

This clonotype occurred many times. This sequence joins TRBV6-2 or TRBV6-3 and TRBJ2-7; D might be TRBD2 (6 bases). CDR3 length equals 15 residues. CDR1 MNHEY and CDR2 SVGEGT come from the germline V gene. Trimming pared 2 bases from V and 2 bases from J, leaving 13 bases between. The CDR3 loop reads CASSYPSRGTYEQYF. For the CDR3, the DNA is TGTGCCAGCAGTTACCCGTCGCGGGGTACCTACGAGCAGTACTTC.

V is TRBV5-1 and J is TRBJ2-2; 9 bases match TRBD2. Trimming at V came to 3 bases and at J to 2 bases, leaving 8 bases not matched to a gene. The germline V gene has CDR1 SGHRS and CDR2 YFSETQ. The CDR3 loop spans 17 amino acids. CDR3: CASSSLAGAVNTGELFF. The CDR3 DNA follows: TGCGCCAGCAGCTCGTTAGCGGGAGCGGTAAACACCGGGGAGCTGTTTTTT.

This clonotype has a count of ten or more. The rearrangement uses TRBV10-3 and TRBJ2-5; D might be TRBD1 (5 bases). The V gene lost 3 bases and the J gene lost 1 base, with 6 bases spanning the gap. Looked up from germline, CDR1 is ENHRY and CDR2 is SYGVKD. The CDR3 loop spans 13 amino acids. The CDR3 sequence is CAISDDSQETQYF. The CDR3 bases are TGTGCCATCAGTGACGACAGCCAAGAGACCCAGTACTTC.

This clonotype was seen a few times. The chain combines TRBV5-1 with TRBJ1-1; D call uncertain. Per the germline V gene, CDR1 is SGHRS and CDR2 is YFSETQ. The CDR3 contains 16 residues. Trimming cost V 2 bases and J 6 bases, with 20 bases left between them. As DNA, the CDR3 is TGCGCCAGCAGCTTTGAACCGGGATTTAGAGGATCTGAAGCTTTCTTT. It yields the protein CASSFEPGFRGSEAFF.

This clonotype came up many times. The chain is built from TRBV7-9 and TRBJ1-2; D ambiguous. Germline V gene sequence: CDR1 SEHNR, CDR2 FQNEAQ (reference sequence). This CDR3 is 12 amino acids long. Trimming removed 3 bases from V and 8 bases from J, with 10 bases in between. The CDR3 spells CASSFGDRGYTF. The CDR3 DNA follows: TGTGCCAGCAGCTTCGGGGATCGCGGCTACACCTTC.

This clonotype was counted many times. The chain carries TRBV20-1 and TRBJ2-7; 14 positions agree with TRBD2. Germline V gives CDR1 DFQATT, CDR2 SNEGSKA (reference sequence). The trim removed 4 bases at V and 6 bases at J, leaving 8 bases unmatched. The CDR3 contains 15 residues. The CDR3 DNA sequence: TGCAGTGCTACCGACGGGACTAGCGGGAGAGTCGAGCAGTACTTC. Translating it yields CSATDGTSGRVEQYF.

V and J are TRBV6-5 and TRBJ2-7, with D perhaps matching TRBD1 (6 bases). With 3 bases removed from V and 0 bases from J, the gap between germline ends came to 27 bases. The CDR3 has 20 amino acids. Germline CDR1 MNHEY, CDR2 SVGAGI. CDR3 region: CASSYSLSVQGRFLSYEQYF. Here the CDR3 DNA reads TGTGCCAGCAGTTATAGTCTTTCGGTCCAGGGGCGTTTCCTCTCCTACGAGCAGTACTTC.

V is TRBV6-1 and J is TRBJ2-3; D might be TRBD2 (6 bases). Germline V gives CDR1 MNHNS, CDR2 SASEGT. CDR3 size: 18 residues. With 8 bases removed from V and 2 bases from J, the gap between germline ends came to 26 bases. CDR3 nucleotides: TGTGCCAGCCCGGGGCGACTAGTCGTCCTTAGAGACACAGATACGCAGTATTTT. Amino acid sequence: CASPGRLVVLRDTDTQYF.

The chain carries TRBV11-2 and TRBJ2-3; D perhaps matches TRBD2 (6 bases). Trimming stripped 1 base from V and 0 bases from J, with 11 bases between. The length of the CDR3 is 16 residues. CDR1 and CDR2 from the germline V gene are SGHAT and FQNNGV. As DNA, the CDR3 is TGTGCCAGCAGCTTAGGCGGGGCAGTCAGCACAGATACGCAGTATTTT. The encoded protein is CASSLGGAVSTDTQYF.

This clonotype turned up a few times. Here the CDR3 reads CASSQKIVGVGYLKAYEQYF. CDR3 sequence (DNA): TGTGCCAGCAGCCAAAAGATAGTCGGGGTCGGGTATCTTAAGGCCTACGAGCAGTACTTC. The chain combines TRBV3-1 with TRBJ2-7; a possible D gene is TRBD2 (5 bases). CDR3 length: 20 amino acids. The V gene lost 2 bases and the J gene lost 2 bases, with 28 bases spanning the gap. The V gene's germline CDR1 is LGHDT and CDR2 YNNKEL (reference sequence).

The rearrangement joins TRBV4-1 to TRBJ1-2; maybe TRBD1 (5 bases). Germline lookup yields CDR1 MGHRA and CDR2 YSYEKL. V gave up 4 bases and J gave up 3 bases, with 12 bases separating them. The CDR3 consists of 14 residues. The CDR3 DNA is TGCGCCAGCAGCCCTTTGACAGCAGACTATGGCTACACCTTC. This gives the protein CASSPLTADYGYTF.

As DNA, the CDR3 is TGTGCCAGCAGCCAATCCGGGACCGCCTCGGAGGGCTACACCTTC. Translated: CASSQSGTASEGYTF. The gene calls are TRBV3-1 and TRBJ1-2; perhaps TRBD1 as D (5 bases). Trimming pared 2 bases from V and 8 bases from J, leaving 18 bases between. The CDR3 covers 15 residues. Germline V gene data show CDR1 as LGHDT and CDR2 as YNNKEL (reference sequence).

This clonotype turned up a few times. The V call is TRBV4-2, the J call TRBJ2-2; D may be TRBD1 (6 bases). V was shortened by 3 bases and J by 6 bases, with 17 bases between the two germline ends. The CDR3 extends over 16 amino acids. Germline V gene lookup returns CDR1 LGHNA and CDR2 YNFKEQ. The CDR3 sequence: CASSQAPRGSAGELFF. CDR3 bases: TGTGCCAGCAGCCAGGCCCCGAGGGGGTCGGCCGGGGAGCTGTTTTTT.

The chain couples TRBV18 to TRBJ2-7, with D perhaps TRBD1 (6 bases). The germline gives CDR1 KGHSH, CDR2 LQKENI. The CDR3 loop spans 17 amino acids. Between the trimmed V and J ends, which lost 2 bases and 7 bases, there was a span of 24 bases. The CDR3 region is CASSPRSKGYLGGEQYF. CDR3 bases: TGTGCCAGCTCACCAAGGTCGAAGGGTTATCTAGGGGGAGAGCAGTACTTC.

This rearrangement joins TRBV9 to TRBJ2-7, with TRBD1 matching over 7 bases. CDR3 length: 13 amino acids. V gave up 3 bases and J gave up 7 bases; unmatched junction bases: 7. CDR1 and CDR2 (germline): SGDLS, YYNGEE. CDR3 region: CASSAGPGGEQYF. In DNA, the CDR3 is TGTGCCAGCAGCGCCGGACCAGGGGGAGAGCAGTACTTC.